This T cell receptor beta chain was recorded in a study of CD8 T cells in ankylosing spondylitis (dated by TCRdb to 2015 to 2018). Notes on the research overall: To find TCR variants linked to disease, the study profiled T cell receptor beta repertoires in ankylosing spondylitis patients and healthy donors. The full study cohort comprised roughly 24 ankylosing spondylitis patients and roughly 110 healthy donors. Peripheral blood samples were taken, and synovial fluid was additionally collected from ankylosing spondylitis patients. General study outcomes and caveats: In peripheral blood, the disease-linked clones were found at relatively low frequencies and had a CD8+ phenotype. Significant enrichment of the disease-linked clones was reported in matched synovial fluid samples from ankylosing spondylitis patients. Blood from ankylosing spondylitis patients appeared to be characterized by a TCR beta motif made up of about 8 highly homologous amino acid variants. Some TCR beta motif variants had previously been reported in synovial fluid and blood of reactive arthritis patients, which suggested common disease-initiation mechanisms.

In this sample, this clonotype turned up a few times. The antigen this receptor binds is unknown. No much larger clonotype is one base removed from it; base qualities were not supplied. Counted from cysteine to phenylalanine, this CDR3 has 11 amino acids. The retained sequence is limited to the CDR3, 33 bases, with the frame set at the first base. Deletion took 4 bases off V and 4 bases off J, with a span of 5 bases between the germline ends. CDR1 SQVTM and CDR2 ANQGSEA are derived from the germline V gene. Sequencing relied on an Illumina HiSeq 2500. Quantitative 5'-RACE with molecular barcodes was the method used to prepare the TCR beta libraries. In the original analysis: Disease-linked TCR variants were identified with a new computational method built on a probabilistic model of VDJ rearrangement. In TCRdb, the public reads were trimmed at Q25 with fastp and aligned with MiXCR, with productive beta chains retained. When rows share a CDR3 protein, they turn into one entry using the most common DNA and genes. TCRdb, rather than the study authors, made the V and J calls. The table for this sample lists 150,000 to 250,000 distinct CDR3 sequences; 9.5% to 15% of them were counted only once. The ten largest clonotypes hold about 15% of the sample.

Material for sequencing was blood, either unsorted or a sorted T cell fraction (not recorded which). The receptor comes from a male donor with ankylosing spondylitis or in good health (not recorded which). The chain joins TRBV29-1 to TRBJ2-1, with an unclear D gene assignment. The bases are TGCAGCGTTGCATTGTACAATGAGCAGTTCTTC. Its product reads: CSVALYNEQFF.